This T cell receptor (beta chain) was found in a study of Ad26.COV2.S vaccination and SARS-CoV-2 variants. For the study at large: Into the muscle, Ad26.COV2.S was dosed once or twice, 56 days apart.

Only in-frame clones appear in the TCRdb table, and some are missing; sequencing was by immunoSEQ multiplex PCR. Found here are hundreds of thousands of clones, roughly nine tenths of them singletons; the top ten hold over 2%. Points from the study as a whole: Responses of spike-specific T cells (both CD8+ and CD4+) reportedly showed substantial breadth after vaccination.

Treatment defined: around 19 received Ad26.COV2.S at low or high dose, single or two shots; about five received placebo; per-sample allocation not given. Specimens were obtained on day 63 following the first vaccine or placebo injection. An 18-55-year-old adult in Boston served as donor. Expression of Wuhan-strain SARS-CoV-2 spike came from the Ad26 vector that formed the vaccine. Germline V gene lookup returns CDR1 MDHEN and CDR2 SYDVKM. V was pared by 8 bases and J by 7 bases, with 11 bases between. The CDR3 contains 12 residues. This clone was found once. Its target is unknown. The sequence was collected from a person aged 18-65 years who received the Ad26.COV2.S COVID-19 vaccine or a placebo. Sequencing used peripheral blood, obtained in a trial of Ad26.COV2.S vaccine versus placebo. This chain joins TRBV28 and TRBJ1-4; the D is unclear. The CDR3 sequence: CASSQVVEKLFF. As DNA, the CDR3 is TGTGCCAGCTCTCAGGTTGTTGAAAAACTGTTTTTT.